The 21 T cell receptor beta chains listed next were all sequenced from one sample in a study of spatial heterogeneity in lung cancer. General study findings and limits: Expanded intratumoral alpha and beta TCR counts tracked tumor mutation counts.

TCRdb ran MiXCR on the 5' RACE reads and lists one entry per CDR3 protein. The sample contains about 5,700 distinct CDR3 sequences, about an eighth of which appear only once. Antigens of these TCRs are unknown. As for time point: sample taken at primary tumor resection. Sequenced material: lung tumor tissue, taken at surgery. The receptors were gathered from a female donor with early-stage non-small cell lung cancer.

This clonotype was detected ten times or more. The J gene is TRBJ2-7, the V gene TRBV5-5; 11 nucleotides agree with TRBD2. There are 14 residues in the CDR3. CDR1 and CDR2 (germline): SGHKS, YYEKEE (reference sequence). The J segment lost 2 bases and the V segment lost 5 bases, leaving 3 bases of the junction unmatched. CDR3 sequence (DNA): TGTGCCAGCAGTGGACTAGCGGGCACCTACGAGCAGTACGTC. Its protein is CASSGLAGTYEQYV.

At least ten counts were recorded for this clonotype. The chain has TRBV9 and TRBJ1-1; perhaps TRBD1 as D (6 bases). Germline CDR1 reads SGDLS; CDR2 reads YYNGEE. The V and J ends lost 3 bases and 6 bases respectively, with 15 bases between them. The CDR3 is made up of 14 amino acids. The CDR3 is CASSGDRRSAEAFF. Written as DNA, the CDR3 is TGTGCCAGCAGCGGCGACAGGAGAAGCGCTGAAGCTTTCTTT.

This clonotype counts as medium-sized. This sequence joins TRBV13 and TRBJ2-7, with D perhaps TRBD1 (6 bases). The CDR3 sequence is 15 residues long. Germline loops: CDR1 PRHDT, CDR2 FYEKMQ (reference sequence). V was shortened by 0 bases and J by 5 bases, with 14 bases between the two germline ends. The CDR3 nucleotides read TGTGCCAGCAGCTTAGGAGCAGGGGCGGTCCACGAGCAGTACTTC. Its protein product is CASSLGAGAVHEQYF.

The chain couples TRBV5-1 to TRBJ2-1; D might be TRBD2 (5 bases). The V end lost 0 bases, the J end lost 10 bases, and 14 bases lay between the germline ends. The CDR3 runs to 14 residues. The germline CDR1 and CDR2 sequences are SGHRS and YFSETQ. CDR3 in amino acids: CASSLVPADWEQFF. The CDR3 DNA sequence: TGCGCCAGCAGCTTGGTCCCGGCGGACTGGGAGCAGTTCTTC.

This clonotype is medium-sized within its sample. V is TRBV19 and J is TRBJ2-2; possible D gene TRBD1, 6 bases. V lost 6 bases and J lost 4, with 12 bases in between. CDR3 length: 14 residues. Germline V gene sequence: CDR1 LNHDA, CDR2 SQIVND (reference sequence). CDR3 region: CASSTEQGTGELFF. The CDR3 coding sequence is TGTGCCAGTAGCACAGAACAGGGCACCGGGGAGCTGTTTTTT.

CDR3 nucleotides: TGTGCCAGCAGCCAATACCTGAACACTGAAGCTTTCTTT. This gives the protein CASSQYLNTEAFF. The chain links TRBV14 to TRBJ1-1; D unresolved. With 2 bases removed from V and 0 bases from J, the gap between germline ends came to 4 bases. This CDR3 comprises 13 residues. Germline V lookup: CDR1 SGHDN, CDR2 FVKESK.

This clonotype was seen repeatedly, ten times or more. The chain employs TRBV6-5 and TRBJ2-2; D might be TRBD2 (5 bases). The CDR3 consists of 13 residues. The germline gives CDR1 MNHEY, CDR2 SVGAGI. Trimming removed 5 bases at V and 7 bases at J, with 11 bases between. CDR3 coding DNA: TGTGCCAGCAGTGCTACTAGTATCGGGGAGCTGTTTTTT. Encoded protein: CASSATSIGELFF.

This clonotype is classed as medium-sized. This chain connects TRBV28 to TRBJ2-1; D is uncertain. The CDR3 has 11 residues. Trimming took 8 bases from V and 6 from J, leaving 8 bases between them. In germline, CDR1 is MDHEN, CDR2 SYDVKM. DNA of the CDR3: TGTGCCAGCGGCCAGAGCAATGAGCAGTTCTTC. Translation gives CASGQSNEQFF.

The rearrangement joins TRBV18 to TRBJ1-1, with 11 bases that match TRBD1. V was pared by 3 bases and J by 4 bases, with 7 bases of the junction left unmatched. The CDR3 runs 16 residues. Germline CDR1 is KGHSH and CDR2 is LQKENI. This chain's CDR3 is CASSPGQGAFSTEAFF. DNA of the CDR3: TGTGCCAGCTCACCTGGACAGGGGGCTTTTAGCACTGAAGCTTTCTTT.

This clonotype rates as medium-sized. The rearrangement uses TRBV29-1 and TRBJ2-3; D not resolved. Germline V gives CDR1 SQVTM, CDR2 ANQGSEA. The CDR3 sequence is 15 residues long. V shed 2 bases and J shed 0 bases, with 12 bases lying between them. CDR3 sequence: CSVEKRQPSTDTQYF. CDR3 DNA: TGCAGCGTTGAAAAGCGTCAGCCTAGCACAGATACGCAGTATTTT.

In this sample, this clonotype is medium-sized. This chain links TRBV20-1 with TRBJ1-2; D gene unclear. The V and J ends lost 7 bases and 4 bases respectively, with 16 bases between them. CDR3 length: 13 residues. Germline V lookup: CDR1 DFQATT, CDR2 SNEGSKA (reference sequence). CDR3 sequence: CSGFDRRFYGYTF. CDR3 bases: TGCAGTGGGTTTGATCGGAGATTCTATGGCTACACCTTC.

This clonotype was observed many times. Written as DNA, the CDR3 is TGCGCCAGCAGCCCTGGCGTGTCTCCCATCCAAGAGACCCAGTACTTC. The encoded protein is CASSPGVSPIQETQYF. This chain links TRBV4-3 with TRBJ2-5, with D unclear. This CDR3 region has 16 residues. The V and J ends lost 4 bases and 1 base respectively, with 16 bases between them. The germline V gene encodes CDR1 LGHNA and CDR2 YSLEER.

This clonotype was counted many times. The V call is TRBV6-2 or TRBV6-3, the J call TRBJ2-1; weak D call: TRBD2 (5 bases). Germline values: CDR1 MNHEY, CDR2 SVGEGT. The V and J ends lost 5 bases and 10 bases respectively, with 15 bases between them. CDR3 length: 13 amino acids. This CDR3 is CASSQLPSIEQFF. CDR3 sequence (DNA): TGTGCCAGCAGTCAACTCCCTAGCATCGAGCAGTTCTTC.

This clonotype was recorded many times. The rearrangement links TRBV20-1 to TRBJ2-7, with 8 bases aligning to TRBD2. V dropped 1 base and J dropped 4; count of bases not matched to a gene: 12. The CDR3 sequence is 16 residues long. The germline gives CDR1 DFQATT, CDR2 SNEGSKA (reference sequence). In DNA form, the CDR3 reads TGCAGTGCTAGAGGTCTAAGCGGGAGTTCCGGTTACGAGCAGTACTTC. It codes for CSARGLSGSSGYEQYF.

This clonotype is labeled medium-sized. This chain uses TRBV20-1 with TRBJ2-3; D tentatively fits TRBD1 or TRBD2 (5 bases each). Deletions cut 0 bases from V and 1 base from J, with 20 bases between. Germline CDR1 and CDR2: DFQATT and SNEGSKA (reference sequence). The CDR3 is 18 residues long. CDR3 residues: CSAREWRTNRRRTDTQYF. CDR3 nucleotides: TGCAGTGCTAGAGAATGGAGGACGAACAGGCGACGCACAGATACGCAGTATTTT.

This clonotype was seen more than once but under ten times. The rearrangement joins TRBV20-1 to TRBJ2-2; tentatively, D is TRBD1 or TRBD2 (5 bases each). V lost 6 bases and J 1 base, leaving 12 bases between the germline ends. Germline V gene data show CDR1 as DFQATT and CDR2 as SNEGSKA (reference sequence). The CDR3 length is 14 residues. This chain's CDR3 is CSAKWGRNTGELFF. Written as DNA, the CDR3 is TGCAGTGCCAAATGGGGGAGGAACACCGGGGAGCTGTTTTTT.

V and J are TRBV29-1 and TRBJ2-1, with D perhaps TRBD1 (5 bases). Germline V gives CDR1 SQVTM, CDR2 ANQGSEA. This CDR3 is 11 amino acids long. CDR3 region: CSFLGVYEQFF. The CDR3 region has the DNA TGCAGTTTTCTAGGGGTTTATGAGCAGTTCTTC.

This chain connects TRBV18 to TRBJ2-5; D not resolved. Germline lookup yields CDR1 KGHSH and CDR2 LQKENI. This CDR3 spans 13 amino acids. V lost 4 bases to trimming and J lost 2 bases, with 8 bases between them. The CDR3 bases are TGTGCCAGCTCACTGGACCAACAAGAGACCCAGTACTTC. It is translated as CASSLDQQETQYF.

This clonotype is labeled medium-sized. The rearrangement joins TRBV4-2 to TRBJ2-1, with D perhaps matching TRBD2 (6 bases). The CDR3 loop spans 18 amino acids. Germline V lookup: CDR1 LGHNA, CDR2 YNFKEQ. V was pared by 2 bases and J by 3 bases, with 20 bases between. As DNA, the CDR3 is TGTGCCAGCAGCCAATTCCTAGCGCCAAAACTAAACTACAATGAGCAGTTCTTC. It is translated as CASSQFLAPKLNYNEQFF.

This clonotype was seen repeatedly, ten times or more. The rearrangement links TRBV20-1 to TRBJ2-3, with TRBD1 as a possible D gene (6 bases). This CDR3 region has 15 residues. The V and J ends lost 5 bases and 0 bases respectively, with 15 bases between them. Per the germline V gene, CDR1 is DFQATT and CDR2 is SNEGSKA (reference sequence). The CDR3 protein is CSAFYRVTSTDTQYF. DNA of the CDR3: TGCAGTGCTTTCTACAGGGTAACTAGCACAGATACGCAGTATTTT.

This clonotype is termed medium-sized (0.01 to 0.1%). The chain carries TRBV5-1 and TRBJ2-7; D may correspond to TRBD1 or TRBD2 (7 bases each). The CDR3 runs 14 residues. Germline CDR1 reads SGHRS; CDR2 reads YFSETQ. Trimming removed 5 bases at V and 6 bases at J, with 18 bases between. CDR3 nucleotide sequence: TGCGCCAGCAGTTCTAACGCAGGGGGGGGCGAGCAGTACTTC. It is translated as CASSSNAGGGEQYF.